Each of the 8 T cell receptor beta chains below was sequenced from the same sample in a study of spatial heterogeneity in lung cancer. Noted time point: sample taken at primary tumor resection. The study sequenced unsorted whole RNA from tumor, nontumor lung or frozen PBMC. Each CDR3 protein is one row after TCRdb ran MiXCR on the 5' RACE reads. The sample has some 2,000 distinct CDR3 sequences, roughly 12% seen once. The input for sequencing was normal lung tissue next to the tumor, taken at surgery. The receptors were gathered from a male donor with early-stage non-small cell lung cancer.

This clonotype is termed medium-sized (0.01 to 0.1%). The library was built for alpha chains, so this beta chain is an off-target read and its size means little. The chain is built from TRBV5-1 and TRBJ2-5, with a weak D call TRBD1 (5 bases). The CDR3 loop spans 14 amino acids. The V end was cut by 0 bases, the J end by 4 bases, with 10 bases between. The germline V gene has CDR1 SGHRS and CDR2 YFSETQ. CDR3 loop: CASSLEGRGETQYF. The CDR3 DNA sequence: TGCGCCAGCAGCTTGGAGGGGCGCGGAGAGACCCAGTACTTC.

This clonotype rates as medium-sized. This beta chain is an off-target read within a library intended for alpha chains, so its frequency means little. The V gene is TRBV29-1, the J gene TRBJ2-7, with 10 bases identical to TRBD2. With V trimmed by 6 bases and J by 2 bases, 10 bases remained unmatched. The CDR3 is 15 amino acids. The V gene's germline CDR1 is SQVTM and CDR2 ANQGSEA. The CDR3 region is CSVRPKREGPYEQYF. CDR3 DNA: TGCAGCGTACGCCCAAAGCGGGAGGGCCCCTACGAGCAGTACTTC.

This clonotype is medium-sized (0.01 to 0.1%) in the sample. This beta chain was picked up by a library intended for alpha chains and is off target, so its count carries little meaning. The chain recombines TRBV28 with TRBJ2-7, with 13 positions matching TRBD2. Germline V gene data show CDR1 as MDHEN and CDR2 as SYDVKM. CDR3 length equals 17 residues. V dropped 1 base and J dropped 3; count of bases not matched to a gene: 6. The chain's CDR3 is CASSLYGLAGAYYEQYF. CDR3 DNA: TGTGCCAGCAGTTTATACGGACTAGCGGGAGCTTACTACGAGCAGTACTTC.

This clonotype counts as medium-sized (0.01 to 0.1%). This beta chain represents an off-target read in a library built for alpha chains; its size is of limited meaning. The chain combines TRBV7-9 with TRBJ2-1; maybe TRBD2 (5 bases). V was clipped by 4 bases and J by 8 bases, with 15 bases between them. The CDR3 is 14 residues long. Germline V lookup: CDR1 SEHNR, CDR2 FQNEAQ (reference sequence). The CDR3 sequence: CASSSWTGFDEQFF. The CDR3 DNA reads as TGTGCCAGCAGCTCCTGGACTGGATTTGATGAGCAGTTCTTC.

In its sample, this clonotype ranks as medium-sized. This beta chain slipped into a library made for alpha chains as a stray read, so its size is not meaningful. The chain has TRBV18 and TRBJ1-1; a weak D match, TRBD1 (6 bases). Trimming stripped 4 bases from V and 1 base from J, with 10 bases between. CDR1 and CDR2 (germline): KGHSH, LQKENI. This CDR3 region has 14 residues. CDR3 region: CASSLGQTNTEAFF. Written as DNA, the CDR3 is TGTGCCAGCTCACTCGGACAGACGAACACTGAAGCTTTCTTT.

This clonotype is labeled medium-sized. Since the library was made to target alpha chains, this beta chain is a stray read and its abundance is not meaningful. The chain couples TRBV24-1 to TRBJ1-4; 8 bases align to TRBD1. CDR1 KGHDR and CDR2 SFDVKD come from the germline V gene. CDR3 size: 13 residues. V lost 9 bases to trimming and J lost 5 bases; unmatched junction nucleotides: 4. The chain's CDR3 is CATGQGPNEKLFF. For the CDR3, the DNA is TGTGCCACCGGACAGGGTCCCAATGAAAAACTGTTTTTT.

This clonotype was observed a few times. Since it is a stray read in a library aimed at alpha chains, this beta chain has a size that is not meaningful. The chain has TRBV7-2 and TRBJ2-5; TRBD2 matches at 12 bases. The CDR3 runs 17 residues. Germline V gene lookup returns CDR1 SGHTA and CDR2 FQGNSA. V lost 1 base and J lost 5; bases outside the gene matches: 8. The chain's CDR3 is CASSLGPSGGAGETQYF. The DNA for the CDR3 is TGTGCCAGCAGCTTAGGACCTAGCGGGGGGGCCGGTGAGACCCAGTACTTC. The variable domain in full, completed from reference TRBV7-2 and TRBJ2-5, reads GAGVSQSPSNKVTEKGKDVELRCDPISGHTALYWYRQSLGQGLEFLIYFQGNSAPDKSGLPSDRFSAERTGGSVSTLTIQRTQQEDSAVYLCASSLGPSGGAGETQYFGPGTRLLVL.

This clonotype ranks as medium-sized. Since it is a stray read in a library aimed at alpha chains, this beta chain has a size that is not meaningful. The chain uses TRBV14 and TRBJ1-5, with no clear D. There are 12 residues in the CDR3. Germline V gene data show CDR1 as SGHDN and CDR2 as FVKESK. The germline V and J ends were trimmed by 6 bases and 0 bases, with 3 bases remaining between them. CDR3: CASSFSNQPQHF. The CDR3 bases are TGTGCCAGCAGTTTTAGCAATCAGCCCCAGCATTTT.